The rows below give T cell receptor beta chains drawn from one sample of a study of cytomegalovirus exposure and HLA in healthy donors. Data came from immunoSEQ multiplex PCR; TCRdb stores just in-frame clones and leaves some out. The sample records 200,000 to 250,000 clones, about 75% being singletons. Sequencing was done on a sample of PBMCs. These receptors came from a woman aged 25 to 39 in good health and CMV-seronegative. Both conserved end residues are part of each CDR3. The D gene is left open where the match is weak. The size of a clone is reported for some rows only, either as once, few or many, or as a class for expanded clones.

D gene: -
clone size: -
J gene: TRBJ2-1
V gene: TRBV10-1
CDR3 DNA: TGCGCCAGCAGGGCCGCTGTTAGCGGTGAGCAGTTCTTC
CDR3 protein: CASRAAVSGEQFF

D gene: -
clone size: few
J gene: TRBJ1-1
V gene: TRBV7-3
CDR3 DNA: TGTGCCAGCAGCGCCACCGGAGGGGACACTGAAGCTTTCTTT
CDR3 protein: CASSATGGDTEAFF

D gene: TRBD1
clone size: -
J gene: TRBJ2-3
V gene: TRBV7-2
CDR3 DNA: TGTGCCAGCAGCCAGACAGGGGGCACAGATACGCAGTATTTT
CDR3 protein: CASSQTGGTDTQYF

D gene: TRBD1
clone size: -
J gene: TRBJ1-6
V gene: TRBV5-1
CDR3 DNA: TGCGCCAGCCGAACCGGACAGGGGGCGAATTCACCCCTCCACTTT
CDR3 protein: CASRTGQGANSPLHF

D gene: TRBD2
clone size: -
J gene: TRBJ2-3
V gene: TRBV2
CDR3 DNA: TGTGCCAGGAGTCTGAGGGGGCTAGCGGGAGCCTCAAATACGCAGTATTTT
CDR3 protein: CARSLRGLAGASNTQYF

D gene: -
clone size: -
J gene: TRBJ1-2
V gene: TRBV6-6
CDR3 DNA: TGTGCCAGCAGTTACTTTCGGGGGACCCCTGGAGGCTACACCTTC
CDR3 protein: CASSYFRGTPGGYTF

D gene: -
clone size: -
J gene: TRBJ1-5
V gene: TRBV6-1
CDR3 DNA: TGTGCCAGCAGTGAAGGGTCAGCCGGGACACCCCAGCATTTT
CDR3 protein: CASSEGSAGTPQHF

D gene: TRBD2
clone size: -
J gene: TRBJ2-3
V gene: TRBV7-8
CDR3 DNA: TGTGCCAGCAGTTACCCTATAGCGGGAGGGGGAACAGATACGCAGTATTTT
CDR3 protein: CASSYPIAGGGTDTQYF

D gene: TRBD1
clone size: -
J gene: TRBJ1-1
V gene: TRBV30
CDR3 DNA: TGTGCCTGGGGACCAGGGGGCACTGAAGCTTTCTTT
CDR3 protein: CAWGPGGTEAFF

D gene: -
clone size: -
J gene: TRBJ2-5
V gene: TRBV29-1
CDR3 DNA: TGCAGCGTTGAATTCGGGGGTGGGTGGGGGGCCCAGTACTTC
CDR3 protein: CSVEFGGGWGAQYF

D gene: -
clone size: -
J gene: TRBJ2-7
V gene: TRBV19
CDR3 DNA: TGTGCCAGTAGTATAGGGGGGGACCTAAGCTCCTACGAGCAGTACTTC
CDR3 protein: CASSIGGDLSSYEQYF

D gene: -
clone size: once
J gene: TRBJ1-6
V gene: TRBV27
CDR3 DNA: TGTGCCAGCAAAACAGGGAAGCCCTATATCTATAATTCACCCCTCCACTTT
CDR3 protein: CASKTGKPYIYNSPLHF

D gene: -
clone size: -
J gene: TRBJ1-2
V gene: TRBV29-1
CDR3 DNA: TGCAGCGTTGAACAAGGCGGCAGCGCCTATGGCTACCCCTTC
CDR3 protein: CSVEQGGSAYGYPF

D gene: TRBD2
clone size: -
J gene: TRBJ2-5
V gene: TRBV11-3
CDR3 DNA: TGTGCCAGCAGCTTAGTAGCGGGGGCCCCAGAGACCCAGTACTTC
CDR3 protein: CASSLVAGAPETQYF

D gene: -
clone size: -
J gene: TRBJ2-7
V gene: TRBV5-6
CDR3 DNA: TGTGCCAGCAGCTTGGTAGGGGCCTCCGAGCAGTACTTC
CDR3 protein: CASSLVGASEQYF

D gene: -
clone size: few
J gene: TRBJ1-2
V gene: TRBV7-6
CDR3 DNA: TGTGCCAGCAGCTTCGGACAGTTCTATGGCTACACCTTC
CDR3 protein: CASSFGQFYGYTF

D gene: -
clone size: -
J gene: TRBJ2-7
V gene: TRBV5-1
CDR3 DNA: TGCGCCAGCTCGGGGGACCCGGACTACGAGCAGTACTTC
CDR3 protein: CASSGDPDYEQYF

D gene: TRBD1
clone size: -
J gene: TRBJ2-5
V gene: TRBV11-3
CDR3 DNA: TGTGCCAGCAGCCGAGGACAGGGCGAGCAAGAGACCCAGTACTTC
CDR3 protein: CASSRGQGEQETQYF

D gene: -
clone size: once
J gene: TRBJ1-4
V gene: TRBV6-1
CDR3 DNA: TGTGCCAGCAGTGATCCCCCGGGGGCAACTAATGAAAAACTGTTTTTT
CDR3 protein: CASSDPPGATNEKLFF

D gene: TRBD1
clone size: -
J gene: TRBJ1-4
V gene: TRBV27
CDR3 DNA: TGTGCCAGCAGTTTATCCTACAGGGGGCTCAGGAACCGGGATGAAAAACTGTTTTTT
CDR3 protein: CASSLSYRGLRNRDEKLFF

D gene: -
clone size: -
J gene: TRBJ2-5
V gene: TRBV7-8
CDR3 DNA: TGTGCCAGCAGCCTAAGTCTAGAAGAGACCCAGTACTTC
CDR3 protein: CASSLSLEETQYF

D gene: -
clone size: few
J gene: TRBJ1-1
V gene: TRBV4-1
CDR3 DNA: TGCGCCAGCAGCCAAGATAGGCAGGGGACGAACACTGAAGCTTTCTTT
CDR3 protein: CASSQDRQGTNTEAFF

D gene: -
clone size: -
J gene: TRBJ1-1
V gene: TRBV7-3
CDR3 DNA: TGTGCCAGCAGCTTAACAGGGGTCACTGAAGCTTTCTTT
CDR3 protein: CASSLTGVTEAFF

D gene: -
clone size: -
J gene: TRBJ2-3
V gene: TRBV2
CDR3 DNA: TGTGCCAGCAGCGTGGGGGGGCTTAGGACAGATACGCAGTATTTT
CDR3 protein: CASSVGGLRTDTQYF

D gene: TRBD2
clone size: -
J gene: TRBJ2-1
V gene: TRBV4-1
CDR3 DNA: TGCGCCAGCAGCCAAGAGGCGGCGGGGGGGGTCAATGAGCAGTTCTTC
CDR3 protein: CASSQEAAGGVNEQFF

D gene: TRBD2
clone size: -
J gene: TRBJ2-1
V gene: TRBV7-9
CDR3 DNA: TGTGCCAGCAGCTCATGGACTAGCGGGAACAATGAGCAGTTCTTC
CDR3 protein: CASSSWTSGNNEQFF

D gene: -
clone size: -
J gene: TRBJ2-1
V gene: TRBV5-6
CDR3 DNA: TGTGCCAGCAGCCCGGCCGTGGGCCACAATGAGCAGTTCTTC
CDR3 protein: CASSPAVGHNEQFF

D gene: -
clone size: -
J gene: TRBJ1-1
V gene: TRBV30
CDR3 DNA: TGTGCCTGGAGTGCTACAGGGAACACTGAAGCTTCCTTT
CDR3 protein: CAWSATGNTEASF

D gene: -
clone size: -
J gene: TRBJ2-5
V gene: TRBV7-2
CDR3 DNA: TGTGCCAGCAGCCCAAGGGAGCGGTTCCAAGAGACCCAGTACTTC
CDR3 protein: CASSPRERFQETQYF

D gene: TRBD1
clone size: -
J gene: TRBJ2-2
V gene: TRBV5-1
CDR3 DNA: TGCGCCACCTCCGCCACAGGGGCCGGGGAGCTGTTTTTT
CDR3 protein: CATSATGAGELFF

D gene: TRBD1
clone size: -
J gene: TRBJ1-1
V gene: TRBV6-5
CDR3 DNA: TGTGCCAGCAGACGCGACAGGGGGACTACTGAAGCTTTCTTT
CDR3 protein: CASRRDRGTTEAFF

D gene: -
clone size: -
J gene: TRBJ1-1
V gene: TRBV29-1
CDR3 DNA: TGCAGCGCTATAAAGACCGGGACTGTGAACACTGAAGCTTTCTTT
CDR3 protein: CSAIKTGTVNTEAFF

D gene: -
clone size: -
J gene: TRBJ2-5
V gene: TRBV5-4
CDR3 DNA: TGTGCCAGCAGCTTGGACCCAGGGGACGAGACCCAGTACTTC
CDR3 protein: CASSLDPGDETQYF

D gene: -
clone size: once
J gene: TRBJ2-2
V gene: TRBV27
CDR3 DNA: TGTGCCAGCAGTTTAGGGCTCGGCGGGGAGCTGTTTTTT
CDR3 protein: CASSLGLGGELFF

D gene: TRBD2
clone size: -
J gene: TRBJ2-1
V gene: TRBV27
CDR3 DNA: TGTGCCAGCAGTCGGCGCCGACAGGCCTCTAGCGGGGGGGGGTCCAATGAGCAGTTCTTC
CDR3 protein: CASSRRRQASSGGGSNEQFF

D gene: -
clone size: -
J gene: TRBJ2-2
V gene: TRBV7-6
CDR3 DNA: TGTGCCAGCAGCTTGGGAGGGGGGATCACCGGGGAGCTGTTTTTT
CDR3 protein: CASSLGGGITGELFF

D gene: -
clone size: -
J gene: TRBJ2-7
V gene: TRBV27
CDR3 DNA: TGTGCCAGCAGTCTCCACGGAGCCTACGAGCAGTACTTC
CDR3 protein: CASSLHGAYEQYF

D gene: -
clone size: few
J gene: TRBJ2-3
V gene: TRBV7-9
CDR3 DNA: TGTGCCAGCAGCTTAGTCGTACTAGATACGCAGTATTTT
CDR3 protein: CASSLVVLDTQYF

D gene: TRBD1
clone size: -
J gene: TRBJ2-5
V gene: TRBV7-9
CDR3 DNA: TGTGCCAGCAGCTTAATCCCGGGACAGGGGGAGCAGTACTTC
CDR3 protein: CASSLIPGQGEQYF

D gene: TRBD2
clone size: once
J gene: TRBJ2-5
V gene: TRBV28
CDR3 DNA: TGTGCCAGCAGTTTGAGGCTAGCGGGGGGGCCGGAGACCCAGTACTTC
CDR3 protein: CASSLRLAGGPETQYF

D gene: -
clone size: once
J gene: TRBJ2-5
V gene: TRBV5-1
CDR3 DNA: TGCGCCAGCGCCTCACGCCTCAGCGGGCGGCAAGAGACCCAGTACTTC
CDR3 protein: CASASRLSGRQETQYF

D gene: TRBD2
clone size: -
J gene: TRBJ2-1
V gene: TRBV5-1
CDR3 DNA: TGCGCCAGCAGCTTGGTGGGGGCGGGAGGTAAATTATTGTACAATGAGCAGTTCTTC
CDR3 protein: CASSLVGAGGKLLYNEQFF

D gene: TRBD1
clone size: -
J gene: TRBJ2-5
V gene: TRBV5-1
CDR3 DNA: TGCGCCAGCAGCCCACCGACAGGGGGCGGTGGGGAGACCCAGTACTTC
CDR3 protein: CASSPPTGGGGETQYF

D gene: -
clone size: -
J gene: TRBJ1-6
V gene: TRBV6-1
CDR3 DNA: TGTGCCAGCAGTACCAAGGGGTACTCACCCCTCCACTTT
CDR3 protein: CASSTKGYSPLHF

D gene: TRBD2
clone size: once
J gene: TRBJ2-1
V gene: TRBV9
CDR3 DNA: TGTGCCAGCAGCGTAGGGGGGGGAGGCTCCTACAATGAGCAGTTCTTC
CDR3 protein: CASSVGGGGSYNEQFF

D gene: -
clone size: few
J gene: TRBJ2-7
V gene: TRBV6-5
CDR3 DNA: TGTGCCAGCAGCCCAGGACAGCAGCCCTACGAGCAGTACTTC
CDR3 protein: CASSPGQQPYEQYF

D gene: TRBD1
clone size: -
J gene: TRBJ1-1
V gene: TRBV12-5
CDR3 DNA: TGTGCTAGTGGTCCCCGGACAGGGGGCCTGAACACTGAAGCTTTCTTT
CDR3 protein: CASGPRTGGLNTEAFF

D gene: TRBD1
clone size: -
J gene: TRBJ2-7
V gene: TRBV2
CDR3 DNA: TGTGCCAGCAGTCGACTCGACAGGGCCTACGAGCAGTACTTC
CDR3 protein: CASSRLDRAYEQYF